These T cell receptor beta chains were read from a single sample in a study of blood T cell repertoires in COVID-19. Generated by immunoSEQ multiplex PCR, the TCRdb table keeps only in-frame clones and is missing some. The profile shows roughly 380,000 clones, approximately 91% of them singletons. Sequences were obtained from peripheral blood. The receptors were gathered from a woman aged 40 to 55 with COVID-19, enrolled during active disease. The CDR3 runs from the conserved cysteine through the conserved F or W. A D gene is named only where the DNA matches it firmly. Clone size is stated in some rows and not others, as once, few, many or a class when expanded.

d_gene: TRBD2; v_gene: TRBV19; j_gene: TRBJ2-2; abundance: -; CDR3nt: TGTGCCAGTAGTTCCTGGCGGGAGGGCGCCGGGGAGCTGTTTTTT; CDR3aa: CASSSWREGAGELFF
d_gene: -; v_gene: TRBV6-6; j_gene: TRBJ1-1; abundance: -; CDR3nt: TGTGCCAGCAGCAGCGGCTATTTGAACACTGAAGCTTTCTTT; CDR3aa: CASSSGYLNTEAFF
d_gene: -; v_gene: TRBV10-2; j_gene: TRBJ1-5; abundance: -; CDR3nt: TGCGCCAGCAGTGAGTCGCTAGGGCCCCAGCATTTT; CDR3aa: CASSESLGPQHF
d_gene: TRBD1; v_gene: TRBV6-5; j_gene: TRBJ1-1; abundance: -; CDR3nt: TGTGCCAGCAGTTACATTAAGGGGGCACAAGGTGAAGCTTTCTTT; CDR3aa: CASSYIKGAQGEAFF
d_gene: -; v_gene: TRBV2; j_gene: TRBJ1-1; abundance: -; CDR3nt: TGTGCCAGCATTTTTTTAAGACAGACACATCTGAACACTGAAGCTTTCTTT; CDR3aa: CASIFLRQTHLNTEAFF
d_gene: TRBD1; v_gene: TRBV6-6; j_gene: TRBJ2-7; abundance: -; CDR3nt: TGTGCCAGCAGCCGATTATATTCCGGGACAGGGGTGTCATACGAGCAGTACTTC; CDR3aa: CASSRLYSGTGVSYEQYF
d_gene: -; v_gene: TRBV12-3/TRBV12-4; j_gene: TRBJ1-6; abundance: few; CDR3nt: TGTGCCAGCAGTCCCGGACAATCACCCCTCCACTTT; CDR3aa: CASSPGQSPLHF
d_gene: -; v_gene: TRBV15; j_gene: TRBJ1-6; abundance: -; CDR3nt: TGTGCCACCAGCAGAGACAGGGGAGCCACAAAGCCCCTCCACTTT; CDR3aa: CATSRDRGATKPLHF
d_gene: -; v_gene: TRBV9; j_gene: TRBJ1-1; abundance: -; CDR3nt: TGTGCCAGCAGCCCTATCGGGGGGGGGCCCACTGAAGCTTTCTTT; CDR3aa: CASSPIGGGPTEAFF
d_gene: TRBD1; v_gene: TRBV2; j_gene: TRBJ1-2; abundance: -; CDR3nt: TGTGCCAGCAGTGGGGACAGGGTAAACTATGGCTACACCTTC; CDR3aa: CASSGDRVNYGYTF
d_gene: TRBD1; v_gene: TRBV7-2; j_gene: TRBJ1-4; abundance: -; CDR3nt: TGTGCCAGCAGCCGGAACAGGGGAACTAATGAAAAACTGTTTTTT; CDR3aa: CASSRNRGTNEKLFF
d_gene: TRBD1; v_gene: TRBV3-1/TRBV3-2; j_gene: TRBJ2-1; abundance: -; CDR3nt: TGTGCCAGCAGCCCTGTAGGCGGGACAGGGGTGTTCTTC; CDR3aa: CASSPVGGTGVFF
d_gene: TRBD1; v_gene: TRBV5-6; j_gene: TRBJ1-5; abundance: -; CDR3nt: TGTGCCAGCAGCCCTTCAGGGGGCCAGCCCCAGCATTTT; CDR3aa: CASSPSGGQPQHF
d_gene: -; v_gene: TRBV29-1; j_gene: TRBJ1-4; abundance: once; CDR3nt: TGCAGCGCCTCGCCGGGACTGATCAATGAAAAACTGTTTTTT; CDR3aa: CSASPGLINEKLFF
d_gene: TRBD2; v_gene: TRBV4-3; j_gene: TRBJ2-2; abundance: -; CDR3nt: TGCGCCAGCAGCCAAGTCCGAGGTAGCGGGGGGGCCAACACCGGGGAGCTGTTTTTT; CDR3aa: CASSQVRGSGGANTGELFF
d_gene: -; v_gene: TRBV28; j_gene: TRBJ1-2; abundance: -; CDR3nt: TGTGCCAGCAGCCTAAACTTTAATGGCTACACCTTC; CDR3aa: CASSLNFNGYTF
d_gene: TRBD1; v_gene: TRBV28; j_gene: TRBJ1-2; abundance: -; CDR3nt: TGTGCCAGCACCACAGGGGCGATCTATGGCTACACCTTC; CDR3aa: CASTTGAIYGYTF
d_gene: TRBD1; v_gene: TRBV27; j_gene: TRBJ1-6; abundance: -; CDR3nt: TGTGCCAGCAGTTTCTGGCAGGGGGTTTCACCCCTCCACTTT; CDR3aa: CASSFWQGVSPLHF
d_gene: TRBD1; v_gene: TRBV6-2/TRBV6-3; j_gene: TRBJ1-1; abundance: -; CDR3nt: TGTGCCAGCAGTTCCGGACAGGGGCCCACTGAAGCTTTCTTT; CDR3aa: CASSSGQGPTEAFF
d_gene: -; v_gene: TRBV7-2; j_gene: TRBJ2-7; abundance: once; CDR3nt: TGTGCCAGCAGCAGAACCTCAGGGGCCAGCTCCTACGAGCAGTACTTC; CDR3aa: CASSRTSGASSYEQYF
d_gene: TRBD2; v_gene: TRBV19; j_gene: TRBJ2-5; abundance: -; CDR3nt: TGTGCCAGTAGTATCCGAGGGCTAGCGGGAGGAAGGCAAGAGACCCAGTACTTC; CDR3aa: CASSIRGLAGGRQETQYF
d_gene: -; v_gene: TRBV5-4; j_gene: TRBJ1-2; abundance: -; CDR3nt: TGTGCCAGCAGCCTTTCGAGCCTTGGCGGCTATGGCTACACCTTC; CDR3aa: CASSLSSLGGYGYTF
d_gene: TRBD1; v_gene: TRBV7-2; j_gene: TRBJ1-2; abundance: -; CDR3nt: TGTGCCAGCAGCTACAACAGGGGATTAGGCTATGGCTACACCTTC; CDR3aa: CASSYNRGLGYGYTF
d_gene: -; v_gene: TRBV18; j_gene: TRBJ1-2; abundance: once; CDR3nt: TGTGCCAGCTCACCGCGCGAAGCAAACTATGGCTACACCTTC; CDR3aa: CASSPREANYGYTF
d_gene: TRBD1; v_gene: TRBV5-4; j_gene: TRBJ2-7; abundance: few; CDR3nt: TGTGCCAGCAGCTTTAGGGACAGGGCCTACGAGCAGTACTTC; CDR3aa: CASSFRDRAYEQYF
d_gene: TRBD2; v_gene: TRBV19; j_gene: TRBJ2-1; abundance: -; CDR3nt: TGTGCCAGTAGTATAGATCCAACGGGGGGGCTGAAGAATGAGCAGTTCTTC; CDR3aa: CASSIDPTGGLKNEQFF
d_gene: -; v_gene: TRBV27; j_gene: TRBJ2-3; abundance: -; CDR3nt: TGTGCCAGCAGTCCTTCAAAGGGAGAGCTCACAGATACGCAGTATTTT; CDR3aa: CASSPSKGELTDTQYF
d_gene: TRBD2; v_gene: TRBV5-6; j_gene: TRBJ2-5; abundance: -; CDR3nt: TGTGCCAGCAGCCCCGGGGGGGGGCGTCAAGAGACCCAGTACTTC; CDR3aa: CASSPGGGRQETQYF
d_gene: -; v_gene: TRBV10-3; j_gene: TRBJ2-6; abundance: -; CDR3nt: TGTGCCATCAGTGAATATTTGGCGGGCAGCTCTGGGGCCAACGTCCTGACTTTC; CDR3aa: CAISEYLAGSSGANVLTF
d_gene: -; v_gene: TRBV20-1; j_gene: TRBJ2-3; abundance: -; CDR3nt: TGCAGTGCTAGAGATACTAATACGCAGTATTTT; CDR3aa: CSARDTNTQYF
d_gene: -; v_gene: TRBV27; j_gene: TRBJ1-6; abundance: -; CDR3nt: TGTGCCAGCAGTTTATCCAGGGTTGATAATTCACCCCTCCACTTT; CDR3aa: CASSLSRVDNSPLHF
d_gene: TRBD1; v_gene: TRBV7-8; j_gene: TRBJ2-7; abundance: -; CDR3nt: TGTGCCAGCAGCTCATACAGGGACAGCTCCTACGAGCAGTACTTC; CDR3aa: CASSSYRDSSYEQYF
d_gene: -; v_gene: TRBV7-2; j_gene: TRBJ1-4; abundance: -; CDR3nt: TGTGCCAGCAGCCCACAGGGTCGAGGAGAAAAACTGTTTTTT; CDR3aa: CASSPQGRGEKLFF
d_gene: TRBD1; v_gene: TRBV7-2; j_gene: TRBJ1-2; abundance: -; CDR3nt: TGTGCCAGCAGCGGTGGACAGGGGTCGTACTATGGCTACACCTTC; CDR3aa: CASSGGQGSYYGYTF
d_gene: TRBD1; v_gene: TRBV6-2/TRBV6-3; j_gene: TRBJ1-2; abundance: -; CDR3nt: TGTGCCAGCAGTTACTGGACAGGGAACGGCTACACCTTC; CDR3aa: CASSYWTGNGYTF
d_gene: -; v_gene: TRBV30; j_gene: TRBJ2-7; abundance: -; CDR3nt: TGTGCCTGGATGGCGGGCCCCTACGAGCAGTACTTC; CDR3aa: CAWMAGPYEQYF
d_gene: -; v_gene: TRBV6-6; j_gene: TRBJ1-6; abundance: -; CDR3nt: TGTGCCAGCACCGGGGGGGCAAGCAGGGCCTCACCCCTCCACTTT; CDR3aa: CASTGGASRASPLHF
d_gene: TRBD1; v_gene: TRBV14; j_gene: TRBJ2-2; abundance: -; CDR3nt: TGTGCCAGCAGCTTGGGGACAGGAAGGGACACCGGGGAGCTGTTTTTT; CDR3aa: CASSLGTGRDTGELFF
d_gene: -; v_gene: TRBV5-1; j_gene: TRBJ1-1; abundance: -; CDR3nt: TGCGCCAGCCATCCCATAGGACGGGCTAGCAACACTGAAGCTTTCTTT; CDR3aa: CASHPIGRASNTEAFF
d_gene: -; v_gene: TRBV9; j_gene: TRBJ2-7; abundance: -; CDR3nt: TGTGCCAGCAGCGTAGATCCTAGCAGATACGAGCAGTACTTC; CDR3aa: CASSVDPSRYEQYF
d_gene: TRBD2; v_gene: TRBV18; j_gene: TRBJ2-5; abundance: -; CDR3nt: TGTGCCAGCTCACCCCCAGCGGGGGGGCGAGAGACCCAGTACTTC; CDR3aa: CASSPPAGGRETQYF
d_gene: -; v_gene: TRBV9; j_gene: TRBJ2-5; abundance: -; CDR3nt: TGTGCCAGCAGCGTAGACGGAACAGGGTGGCCGATTCAGTACTTC; CDR3aa: CASSVDGTGWPIQYF
d_gene: TRBD1; v_gene: TRBV19; j_gene: TRBJ1-1; abundance: -; CDR3nt: TGTGCCAGTAGTATCCGAGACAGGGTTCGCCCTGAAGCTTTCTTT; CDR3aa: CASSIRDRVRPEAFF
d_gene: -; v_gene: TRBV18; j_gene: TRBJ2-1; abundance: -; CDR3nt: TGTGCCAGCTCACGCAATATGGGGGGAAAGGATGAGCAGTTCTTC; CDR3aa: CASSRNMGGKDEQFF
d_gene: TRBD1; v_gene: TRBV4-1; j_gene: TRBJ2-1; abundance: -; CDR3nt: TGCGCCAGCAGCCACAGTGCCTCGACAGGGGGCAGGAGCAATGAGCAGTTCTTC; CDR3aa: CASSHSASTGGRSNEQFF
d_gene: -; v_gene: TRBV11-1; j_gene: TRBJ1-6; abundance: -; CDR3nt: TGTGCCAGCAGCTTGGGAGGAATCGGAAATTCACCCCTCCACTTT; CDR3aa: CASSLGGIGNSPLHF
d_gene: -; v_gene: TRBV27; j_gene: TRBJ1-5; abundance: -; CDR3nt: TGTGCCTCACGAGAGGGCCATCAGCCCCAGCATTTT; CDR3aa: CASREGHQPQHF
d_gene: -; v_gene: TRBV7-2; j_gene: TRBJ1-1; abundance: -; CDR3nt: TGTGCCAGCAGCTTATGGGGGACAAAGAACACTGAAGCTTTCTTT; CDR3aa: CASSLWGTKNTEAFF
d_gene: TRBD1; v_gene: TRBV5-1; j_gene: TRBJ1-1; abundance: -; CDR3nt: TGCGCCAGCAGCCCCAGGGGGCGGGTCACTGAAGCTTTCTTT; CDR3aa: CASSPRGRVTEAFF
d_gene: TRBD2; v_gene: TRBV7-6; j_gene: TRBJ2-3; abundance: -; CDR3nt: TGTGCCAGCAGCTTAGTAGTAGCGGGCAGCACAGATACGCAGTATTTT; CDR3aa: CASSLVVAGSTDTQYF
d_gene: TRBD1; v_gene: TRBV19; j_gene: TRBJ1-1; abundance: -; CDR3nt: TGTGCCAGTAGTATACCGGGACAGGGGAACACTGAAGCTTTCTTT; CDR3aa: CASSIPGQGNTEAFF
d_gene: -; v_gene: TRBV11-2; j_gene: TRBJ1-1; abundance: -; CDR3nt: TGTGCCAGCAGTCCTAGGGGGATCACTGAAGCTTTCTTT; CDR3aa: CASSPRGITEAFF
d_gene: -; v_gene: TRBV11-2; j_gene: TRBJ1-2; abundance: few; CDR3nt: TGTGCCAGCAGCAACCGAGGGGGCTACACCTTC; CDR3aa: CASSNRGGYTF
d_gene: -; v_gene: TRBV6-6; j_gene: TRBJ2-7; abundance: -; CDR3nt: TGTGCCAGCAGGGGGCTGACGGGCGGCTCCTACGAGCAGTACTTC; CDR3aa: CASRGLTGGSYEQYF
d_gene: -; v_gene: TRBV11-2; j_gene: TRBJ2-7; abundance: -; CDR3nt: TGTGCCAGCAGCTTAATTAGGCGGGAGCAGTACTTC; CDR3aa: CASSLIRREQYF
d_gene: -; v_gene: TRBV4-1; j_gene: TRBJ1-2; abundance: -; CDR3nt: TGCGCCAGCAGCCAAGAAGGGGGTATAAGGGGCTATGGCTACACCTTC; CDR3aa: CASSQEGGIRGYGYTF
d_gene: TRBD2; v_gene: TRBV11-2; j_gene: TRBJ2-5; abundance: once; CDR3nt: TGTGCCAGCAGCCCCGGCGTACAACCACGGGGAGGGCAAGAGACCCAGTACTTC; CDR3aa: CASSPGVQPRGGQETQYF
d_gene: TRBD1; v_gene: TRBV10-3; j_gene: TRBJ1-5; abundance: -; CDR3nt: TGTGCCATCAAGGTCACAGGGGATGGGCCCCAGCATTTT; CDR3aa: CAIKVTGDGPQHF